This paragraph reports one T cell receptor (beta chain). Its antigen is as yet unknown. The CDR3 length is 16 residues. CDR1 and CDR2 from the germline V gene are DFQATT and SNEGSKA (reference sequence). The data derive from a study of monozygotic twins with inflammatory bowel disease. Points from the study as a whole: No distinction between different T cell subtypes was possible.

Using the 5' RACE reads, TCRdb records one entry per CDR3 protein without DNA. Seen in this sample are around 400,000 distinct CDR3 sequences; the ten most common clones hold 2% to 3%. This TCR came from a human donor with ulcerative colitis or Crohn's disease, or a healthy co-twin of an affected twin (not recorded which). V gene TRBV20-1 combines with J gene TRBJ2-7; without DNA, the TCRdb call of TRBD1 cannot be checked. The specimen sequenced was blood. CDR3 amino acids: CSARRAGQASLYEQYF.